One and the same sample provided the 20 T cell receptor beta chains below, sequenced in a study of cytomegalovirus exposure and HLA in healthy donors. PCR was performed using 60 Vbeta and 13 Jbeta primers. The assay was immunoSEQ multiplex PCR, and TCRdb's table has in-frame clones only and misses some. The profile shows roughly 150,000 clones, about 74% of them singletons. The sequencing sample was made of PBMCs. All receptors derive from a male donor in good health and CMV-seronegative.

The chain uses TRBV29-1 and TRBJ1-1; weak D call: TRBD1 (5 bases). The length of the CDR3 is 12 residues. From germline, CDR1 is SQVTM and CDR2 ANQGSEA. The V gene lost 5 bases and the J gene lost 1 base, with 8 bases spanning the gap. The CDR3 loop reads CSVFGQNTEAFF. The DNA of the CDR3 is TGCAGCGTTTTTGGACAGAACACTGAAGCTTTCTTT.

V and J are TRBV11-2 and TRBJ2-1; 8 nucleotides match TRBD2. The V segment lost 2 bases and the J segment 3 bases; nucleotides outside the gene matches: 0. CDR1 is SGHAT, CDR2 FQNNGV, per germline. There are 14 residues in the CDR3. The CDR3 loop is CASSLTSGYNEQFF. In DNA, the CDR3 is TGTGCCAGCAGCTTAACTAGCGGCTACAATGAGCAGTTCTTC.

The rearrangement links TRBV7-9 to TRBJ1-4, with D hard to call. CDR3 length equals 13 residues. The V end was cut by 5 bases, the J end by 4 bases, with 8 bases between. From germline, CDR1 is SEHNR and CDR2 FQNEAQ (reference sequence). The CDR3 sequence is CASSPSGNEKLFF. The CDR3 region has the DNA TGTGCCAGCAGCCCCTCCGGTAATGAAAAACTGTTTTTT.

There are a few counts of this clone. The chain recombines TRBV2 with TRBJ1-6; a possible D gene is TRBD1 (5 bases). The CDR3 runs 15 residues. The germline V and J ends were trimmed by 5 bases and 7 bases, with 15 bases remaining between them. Per the germline V gene, CDR1 is SNHLY and CDR2 is FYNNEI. Here the CDR3 reads CASSLLDSKNSPLHF. The CDR3 DNA reads TGTGCCAGCAGTCTCCTCGACAGTAAAAATTCACCCCTCCACTTT. The variable domain in full, with the rest retrieved from reference TRBV2 and TRBJ1-6, is EPEVTQTPSHQVTQMGQEVILRCVPISNHLYFYWYRQILGQKVEFLVSFYNNEISEKSEIFDDQFSVERPDGSNFTLKIRSTKLEDSAMYFCASSLLDSKNSPLHFGNGTRLTVT.

The chain recombines TRBV5-1 with TRBJ2-7, with a weak D call TRBD2 (6 bases). Germline CDR1 and CDR2: SGHRS and YFSETQ. The CDR3 runs to 12 residues. V lost 4 bases and J 7 bases, leaving 12 bases between the germline ends. The CDR3: CASSRESREQYF. The CDR3 DNA sequence: TGCGCCAGCAGCCGGGAGTCTAGGGAGCAGTACTTC. The full variable domain, its missing parts supplied by reference TRBV5-1 and TRBJ2-7, is KAGVTQTPRYLIKTRGQQVTLSCSPISGHRSVSWYQQTPGQGLQFLFEYFSETQRNKGNFPGRFSGRQFSNSRSEMNVSTLELGDSALYLCASSRESREQYFGPGTRLTVT.

The chain couples TRBV15 to TRBJ1-6; 7 bases line up with TRBD1. V lost 1 base to trimming and J lost 7 bases; unmatched junction nucleotides: 10. Germline V gives CDR1 LNHNV, CDR2 YYDKDF (reference sequence). This CDR3 region has 17 residues. CDR3 in amino acids: CATSRAQGLGLNSPLHF. In nucleotides, the CDR3 is TGTGCCACCAGCAGAGCACAGGGGCTGGGTCTGAATTCACCCCTCCACTTT.

The V gene is TRBV28, the J gene TRBJ2-5, with 7 bases matching TRBD2. The junction had 13 bases not matched to a gene; V was cut back by 3 bases and J by 3 bases. Germline CDR1 reads MDHEN; CDR2 reads SYDVKM. The CDR3 is 17 residues long. The DNA of the CDR3 is TGTGCCAGCAGTTTCTGGGCTAGCGGCGGTTTAAAAGAGACCCAGTACTTC. Translated: CASSFWASGGLKETQYF. Using reference TRBV28 and TRBJ2-5 for the parts outside the CDR3, the full variable domain is DVKVTQSSRYLVKRTGEKVFLECVQDMDHENMFWYRQDPGLGLRLIYFSYDVKMKEKGDIPEGYSVSREKKERFSLILESASTNQTSMYLCASSFWASGGLKETQYFGPGTRLLVL.

The rearrangement joins TRBV7-9 to TRBJ2-3, with D maybe TRBD1 (5 bases). This CDR3 comprises 13 residues. Germline CDR1 and CDR2: SEHNR and FQNEAQ (reference sequence). The ends were cut back, 5 bases at V and 5 bases at J, with 11 bases in the middle. Here the CDR3 DNA reads TGTGCCAGCAGCCTCCCACAGGTAGATACGCAGTATTTT. It translates to CASSLPQVDTQYF.

This chain uses TRBV9 with TRBJ1-2; D is unresolved. Germline CDR1 reads SGDLS; CDR2 reads YYNGEE. This CDR3 has 16 residues. Trimming took off 1 base at V and 1 base at J, with 14 bases between the two ends. CDR3 nucleotides: TGTGCCAGCAGCGTACAAGCCGGCGAGGGTAACTATGGCTACACCTTC. This encodes CASSVQAGEGNYGYTF. Full variable domain (missing parts from reference TRBV9 and TRBJ1-2): DSGVTQTPKHLITATGQRVTLRCSPRSGDLSVYWYQQSLDQGLQFLIQYYNGEERAKGNILERFSAQQFPDLHSELNLSSLELGDSALYFCASSVQAGEGNYGYTFGSGTRLTVV.

In regard to this clone: Lacking the conserved final phenylalanine or tryptophan, this CDR3 likely reflects a read error. It is unclear where the CDR3 begins or ends on the DNA, so no DNA is shown, and the CDR3 is as TCRdb lists it. The chain uses TRBV5-4 and TRBJ2-7; the table assigns TRBD2, which was not confirmed against the DNA. The germline CDR1 and CDR2 sequences are SGHNT and YYREEE (reference sequence). The CDR3 is 11 amino acids in total, end residues counted. The chain's CDR3 is CASSLSGRCSL.

The DNA of the CDR3 is TGTGCCACCAGCAGAGCTTTAGTTGCGGGGGAAGGAGATACGCAGTATTTT. It specifies CATSRALVAGEGDTQYF. The gene calls are TRBV15 and TRBJ2-3; 7 bases line up with TRBD2. The CDR3 is 17 amino acids. CDR1 and CDR2 from the germline V gene are LNHNV and YYDKDF (reference sequence). V trimming: 1 base; J trimming: 5 bases; junction bases outside the gene matches: 12.

This clone appeared a few times. This sequence joins TRBV7-6 and TRBJ2-2; TRBD2 matches at 14 bases. The CDR3 is 16 amino acids. V gave up 3 bases and J gave up 8 bases; unmatched junction bases: 5. Germline assignment: CDR1 SGHVS and CDR2 FNYEAQ. The CDR3 DNA follows: TGTGCCAGCAGCTTCGGACTAGCGGGAGGTCTAGGGGAGCTGTTTTTT. Its protein is CASSFGLAGGLGELFF.

As concerns this clone: One end of the junction fails to match germline, which may point to a read error. The chain couples TRBV7-9 to TRBJ2-3; 8 bases line up with TRBD1. This CDR3 is 15 amino acids long. Germline values: CDR1 SEHNR, CDR2 FQNEAQ (reference sequence). The CDR3 spells CSSSRWTGTTDTQYF. Written as DNA, the CDR3 is TGTTCCAGCAGTAGATGGACAGGGACCACAGATACGCAGTATTTT.

This clone was picked up a small number of times. As DNA, the CDR3 is TGTGCCAGCAGCCAAGATCCCTACTACGAGCAGTACTTC. It encodes CASSQDPYYEQYF. This chain uses TRBV4-2 with TRBJ2-7; no clear D. The V and J ends lost 0 bases and 3 bases respectively, with 6 bases between them. The length of the CDR3 is 13 residues. CDR1 LGHNA and CDR2 YNFKEQ come from the germline V gene.

This clone was seen just once. The V gene is TRBV7-3, the J gene TRBJ1-5; TRBD1 matches 8 bases. V shed 9 bases and J 5 bases; nucleotides not matched to a gene: 6. The CDR3 extends over 13 amino acids. Germline assignment: CDR1 SGHTA and CDR2 FQGTGA. This CDR3 is CARVDRGDQPQHF. CDR3 nucleotides: TGTGCCAGAGTCGACAGGGGCGATCAGCCCCAGCATTTT.

The chain recombines TRBV6-5 with TRBJ2-3, with 10 bases identical to TRBD2. J gave up 2 bases and V 4 bases, and 3 bases lay outside the gene matches. Germline V gene data show CDR1 as MNHEY and CDR2 as SVGAGI. This CDR3 has 15 residues. The CDR3 sequence is CASSFGLADTDTQYF. In DNA, the CDR3 is TGTGCCAGCAGTTTCGGACTAGCGGACACAGATACGCAGTATTTT.

This chain joins TRBV30 and TRBJ2-7; D is possibly TRBD2 (5 bases). Trimming left V 4 bases short and J 7 bases short, with 14 bases between. Germline V gives CDR1 GTSNPN, CDR2 SVGIG (reference sequence). The CDR3 consists of 12 residues. CDR3 nucleotides: TGTGCCTGGAATCTAGCAGCCGGGGAGCAGTACTTC. Translating gives CAWNLAAGEQYF.

V gene TRBV28 combines with J gene TRBJ2-5; TRBD1 matches at 8 bases. The germline V gene has CDR1 MDHEN and CDR2 SYDVKM. The junction had 11 bases not matched to a gene; V was cut back by 3 bases and J by 5 bases. The CDR3 consists of 16 residues. CDR3 residues: CASSFSQTGEGETQYF. Written as DNA, the CDR3 is TGTGCCAGCAGTTTTTCCCAGACAGGGGAAGGGGAGACCCAGTACTTC. The full variable domain, in which reference TRBV28 and TRBJ2-5 provide the parts outside the CDR3, is DVKVTQSSRYLVKRTGEKVFLECVQDMDHENMFWYRQDPGLGLRLIYFSYDVKMKEKGDIPEGYSVSREKKERFSLILESASTNQTSMYLCASSFSQTGEGETQYFGPGTRLLVL.

This chain joins TRBV6-1 and TRBJ1-1; no clear D gene. The CDR3 totals 15 residues. Germline V gives CDR1 MNHNS, CDR2 SASEGT. Trimming left V 3 bases short and J 4 bases short, with 15 bases between. This chain's CDR3 is CASSDPQRARTEAFF. Here the CDR3 DNA reads TGTGCCAGCAGTGACCCGCAGAGGGCGCGCACTGAAGCTTTCTTT.

The chain links TRBV30 to TRBJ2-5, with D perhaps matching TRBD2 (6 bases). The CDR3 length is 14 residues. CDR1 GTSNPN and CDR2 SVGIG come from the germline V gene (reference sequence). V was shortened by 4 bases and J by 3 bases, with 15 bases between the two germline ends. The CDR3 nucleotides read TGTGCCTGGACCCTATGGGACTTGAAAGAGACCCAGTACTTC. This translates into CAWTLWDLKETQYF.